This TCR beta chain originates from a study of T cells in Graves' hyperthyroidism and ophthalmopathy. The TCR beta CDR3 regions underwent amplification using RNA transcripts as the source. Carried out on the TCR CDR3, a first-round RT-PCR used the HTBI primer set. TCRdb used MiXCR to reprocess the multiplex PCR reads, holding one entry per CDR3 protein. This table has around 690,000 distinct CDR3 sequences, 17% appearing once. The CDR3 length is 17 residues. V lost 4 bases, J lost 3 bases, and 19 bases lay in between. CDR1 is LNHDA, CDR2 SQIVND, per germline (reference sequence). Sequenced input: blood. V gene TRBV19 combines with J gene TRBJ2-1; D gene unclear. The TCR originated in a man over 45 with Graves' hyperthyroidism. DNA of the CDR3: TGTGCCAGTAGTAGAGATAGCCGCAACCCCCGCTACAATGAGCAGTTCTTC. Its translation is CASSRDSRNPRYNEQFF.